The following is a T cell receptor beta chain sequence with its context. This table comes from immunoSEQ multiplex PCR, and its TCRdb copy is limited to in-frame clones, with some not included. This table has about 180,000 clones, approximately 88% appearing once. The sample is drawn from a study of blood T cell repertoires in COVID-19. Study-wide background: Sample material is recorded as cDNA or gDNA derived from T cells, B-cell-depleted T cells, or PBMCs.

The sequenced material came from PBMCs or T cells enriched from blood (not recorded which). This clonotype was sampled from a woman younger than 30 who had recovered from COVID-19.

As DNA, the CDR3 is TGTGCCTCCTCCGCCCGACAGGGGGGCACAGATACGCAGTATTTT. It translates to CASSARQGGTDTQYF. V and J are TRBV6-5 and TRBJ2-3; 9 positions agree with TRBD1. After removal of 11 bases from V and 1 base from J, the junction contained 10 bases not matched to a gene. The CDR3 has 15 amino acids. Germline CDR1 reads MNHEY; CDR2 reads SVGAGI.